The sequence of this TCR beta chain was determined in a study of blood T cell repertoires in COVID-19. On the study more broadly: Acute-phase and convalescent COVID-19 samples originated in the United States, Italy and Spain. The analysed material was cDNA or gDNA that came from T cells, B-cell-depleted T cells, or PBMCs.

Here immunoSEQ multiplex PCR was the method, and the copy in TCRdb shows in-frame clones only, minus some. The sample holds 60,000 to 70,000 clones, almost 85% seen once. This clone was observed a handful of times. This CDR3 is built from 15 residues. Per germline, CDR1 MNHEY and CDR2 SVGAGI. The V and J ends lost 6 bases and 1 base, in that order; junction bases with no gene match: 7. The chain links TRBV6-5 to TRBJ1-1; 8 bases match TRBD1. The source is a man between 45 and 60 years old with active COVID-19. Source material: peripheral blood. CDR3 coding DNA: TGTGCCAGCAGCACGACAGGGGTCGGGAACACTGAAGCTTTCTTT. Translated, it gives CASSTTGVGNTEAFF.